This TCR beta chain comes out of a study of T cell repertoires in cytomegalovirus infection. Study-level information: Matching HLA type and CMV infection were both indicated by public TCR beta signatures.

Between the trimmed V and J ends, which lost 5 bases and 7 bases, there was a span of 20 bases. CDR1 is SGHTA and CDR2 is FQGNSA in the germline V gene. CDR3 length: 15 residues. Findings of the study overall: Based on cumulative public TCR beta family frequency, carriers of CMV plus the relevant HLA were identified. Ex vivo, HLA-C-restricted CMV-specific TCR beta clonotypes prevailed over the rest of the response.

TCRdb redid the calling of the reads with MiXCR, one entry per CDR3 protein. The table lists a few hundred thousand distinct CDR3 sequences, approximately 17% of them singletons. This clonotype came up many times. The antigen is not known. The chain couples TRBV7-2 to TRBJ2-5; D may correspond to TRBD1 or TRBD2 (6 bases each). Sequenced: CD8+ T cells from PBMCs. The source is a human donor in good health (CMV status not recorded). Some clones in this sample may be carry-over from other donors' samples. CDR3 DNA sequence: TGTGCCAGCAGCATACCGGGGGCGCAAGGAGGGACCCAGTACTTC. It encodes CASSIPGAQGGTQYF.